Each of the 14 T cell receptor beta chains below was sequenced from the same sample in a study of blood T cell repertoires in COVID-19. TCRdb keeps only in-frame clones here, not all; method: immunoSEQ multiplex PCR. The table has around 300,000 clones, 70% to 90% seen once; the top ten hold 2.1%. The sequenced sample was peripheral blood. The source is a woman in her thirties who had recovered from COVID-19.

There are a few counts of this clone. The CDR3 DNA reads as TGTGCCAGCAGCCGCGGGGGGGCCCACAATGAGCAGTTCTTC. This translates into CASSRGGAHNEQFF. This sequence joins TRBV5-4 and TRBJ2-1, with TRBD2 matching over 9 bases. V was clipped by 4 bases and J by 5 bases; unmatched bases: 4. From germline, CDR1 is SGHNT and CDR2 YYREEE (reference sequence). The CDR3 has 14 residues.

The rearrangement links TRBV30 to TRBJ2-7; 10 bases line up with TRBD1. This CDR3 has 14 residues. CDR1 and CDR2 (germline): GTSNPN, SVGIG (reference sequence). V shed 1 base, J shed 3 bases, and the junction held 3 bases outside the gene matches. CDR3 nucleotide sequence: TGTGCCTGGAGTGCCGGGACAGGGGTCTACGAGCAGTACTTC. Its translation is CAWSAGTGVYEQYF.

This clone was observed once. V is TRBV2 and J is TRBJ1-2, with a tentative D call TRBD1 (5 bases). Germline CDR1 is SNHLY and CDR2 is FYNNEI. V was cut by 7 bases and J by 7 bases, with 22 bases left in between. The CDR3 runs 15 residues. As DNA, the CDR3 is TGTGCCAGCACCACTTGGGGGACTGGGGATTCTGGCTACACCTTC. This translates into CASTTWGTGDSGYTF.

The chain recombines TRBV7-2 with TRBJ1-1, with D perhaps TRBD1 (6 bases). Germline V gene lookup returns CDR1 SGHTA and CDR2 FQGNSA. The V end lost 9 bases, the J end lost 0 bases, and 11 bases lay between the germline ends. This CDR3 comprises 13 residues. CDR3: CASMTGLNTEAFF. In nucleotides, the CDR3 is TGTGCCAGTATGACAGGTTTGAACACTGAAGCTTTCTTT. Using reference TRBV7-2 and TRBJ1-1 for the parts outside the CDR3, the full variable domain is GAGVSQSPSNKVTEKGKDVELRCDPISGHTALYWYRQSLGQGLEFLIYFQGNSAPDKSGLPSDRFSAERTGGSVSTLTIQRTQQEDSAVYLCASMTGLNTEAFFGQGTRLTVV.

The chain uses TRBV3-1 (or the pseudogene TRBV3-2) and TRBJ2-1; TRBD2 is a possible D gene (6 bases). CDR1 is LGHDT, CDR2 YNNKEL, per germline (reference sequence). The CDR3 totals 16 residues. V shed 4 bases and J shed 3 bases, with 16 bases lying between them. CDR3 sequence (DNA): TGTGCCAGCAGCCGGAGGGACTCAAAGAACTACAATGAGCAGTTCTTC. Its protein is CASSRRDSKNYNEQFF.

V is TRBV24-1 and J is TRBJ2-1; 9 nucleotides line up with TRBD2. Germline CDR1 KGHDR, CDR2 SFDVKD. The CDR3 is 16 residues long. The junction had 7 bases not matched to a gene; V was cut back by 3 bases and J by 5 bases. The CDR3 bases are TGTGCCACCAGTGATCCATCGACTAGCGGTAACAATGAGCAGTTCTTC. Translated, it gives CATSDPSTSGNNEQFF.

This clone has just one count. The chain carries TRBV4-2 and TRBJ2-1; TRBD2 is a possible D gene (6 bases). The germline V gene encodes CDR1 LGHNA and CDR2 YNFKEQ. Trimming shortened V by 1 base and J by 8 bases, and 24 bases separated the two germline ends. CDR3 length equals 18 residues. The CDR3 DNA reads TGTGCCAGCAGCCAAGCCACGACATGGAGGGCGGAGGGGTATGAGCAGTTCTTC. It yields the protein CASSQATTWRAEGYEQFF.

This CDR3 reads CASSSRVSGTDTQYF. DNA for the CDR3: TGCGCCAGCAGCTCCAGGGTGTCTGGGACAGATACGCAGTATTTT. The J gene is TRBJ2-3, the V gene TRBV4-1; a possible D gene is TRBD1 (5 bases). This CDR3 is 15 amino acids long. V gave up 5 bases and J gave up 3 bases, with 15 bases separating them. Germline assignment: CDR1 MGHRA and CDR2 YSYEKL.

The chain couples TRBV28 to TRBJ1-5; 7 nucleotides align to TRBD1. CDR3 length: 15 amino acids. Trimming removed 3 bases from V and 5 bases from J; junction bases left unmatched: 7. Germline CDR1 reads MDHEN; CDR2 reads SYDVKM. CDR3 sequence reads: CASSFTGTVDQPQHF. CDR3 bases: TGTGCCAGCAGTTTTACCGGGACAGTTGATCAGCCCCAGCATTTT.

The CDR3 DNA reads TGTGCCAGCAGCCAAGATCATCAACAAGAGACCCAGTACTTC. Translating gives CASSQDHQQETQYF. The chain is built from TRBV3-1 (or the pseudogene TRBV3-2) and TRBJ2-5, with unresolved D. Germline V lookup: CDR1 LGHDT, CDR2 YNNKEL (reference sequence). With 0 bases removed from V and 2 bases from J, the gap between germline ends came to 7 bases. This CDR3 is built from 14 residues.

The chain has TRBV7-9 and TRBJ1-2, with TRBD1 identical over 7 bases. Germline assignment: CDR1 SEHNR and CDR2 FQNEAQ (reference sequence). The trim removed 4 bases at V and 6 bases at J, leaving 5 bases unmatched. The CDR3 spans 13 residues. The CDR3 DNA sequence: TGTGCCAGCAGCTCACAGGGGAAGCATGGCTACACCTTC. It codes for CASSSQGKHGYTF.

The gene calls are TRBV20-1 and TRBJ2-7; unclear D gene. Trimming left V 3 bases short and J 5 bases short, with 11 bases between. This CDR3 spans 12 amino acids. Germline CDR1 is DFQATT and CDR2 is SNEGSKA (reference sequence). CDR3 in DNA: TGCAGTGCTAGTCGGTACAGCAACGAGCAGTACTTC. Translating it yields CSASRYSNEQYF.

This chain joins TRBV5-5 and TRBJ2-1; TRBD1 aligns across 7 bases. V trimming: 4 bases; J trimming: 7 bases; junction bases outside the gene matches: 8. Germline CDR1 SGHKS, CDR2 YYEKEE (reference sequence). CDR3 length: 14 residues. The CDR3, as DNA: TGTGCCAGCAGCCGGGACAGAGGTAGGAATGAGCAGTTCTTC. Translated, it gives CASSRDRGRNEQFF.

In its sample, this clone was seen once. V gene TRBV7-2 combines with J gene TRBJ2-3; D is uncertain. CDR3 size: 14 residues. Trimming took off 1 base at V and 0 bases at J, with 5 bases between the two ends. Germline CDR1 is SGHTA and CDR2 is FQGNSA. The CDR3: CASSLEQSTDTQYF. The CDR3 DNA follows: TGTGCCAGCAGCTTAGAACAGAGCACAGATACGCAGTATTTT.